This T cell receptor beta chain originates from a study of T cells in Graves' hyperthyroidism and ophthalmopathy (dated by TCRdb to about 2019). Study-level background: Peripheral blood samples were taken at the time of initial diagnosis, prior to any treatment. TCR V-J signatures able to tell the groups apart were searched for in a discovery cohort of about a hundred patients, of whom more than 40 had Graves' ophthalmopathy and 55 to 65 had stable Graves' hyperthyroidism. An independent validation cohort of about 20 hyperthyroidism patients and approximately 16 patients who later progressed to ophthalmopathy tested prospective prediction of ophthalmopathy. For training and testing, the approximately 92 patients in the discovery cohort were randomly divided in a 7:3 ratio. The study also compared thyroid tissue and blood T-cell repertoires from about six Graves' hyperthyroidism patients. Following sampling, methimazole starting at 30 mg daily was given to hyperthyroidism patients, and high-dose intravenous methylprednisolone was given to ophthalmopathy patients. The paper reports TCR Vbeta CDR3 sequencing of 135 peripheral blood samples: fewer than 50 ophthalmopathy, about 75 hyperthyroidism and approximately 17 progressor patients. Findings and caveats that apply to the study as a whole: Sample size was not statistically predetermined, and blinding of investigators to group allocation was not performed. Blood samples also contained most of the expanded thyroid clonotypes (frequency above 0.001), which suggests that blood repertoires may reflect thyroid immune responses. During validation, the model predicted progression to ophthalmopathy a median of roughly 7.1 months ahead of onset, with roughly 65% sensitivity and around 73% specificity. In cross-validation, a model built on a 13 V-J signature told ophthalmopathy apart from stable hyperthyroidism with 87.88% sensitivity and approximately 81% specificity, and in testing the same model reached 80%/75%.

The TCR beta CDR3 regions were amplified from RNA transcripts. The first round of RT-PCR for the TCR CDR3 was performed with the HTBI primer set and the Qiagen OneStep RT-PCR kit. Libraries were constructed in a second round of multiplex PCR, after which size selection and purification were performed. The libraries were sequenced on an Illumina HiSeq2000 using paired-end 100 bp reads. Regarding the original processing steps: SOAPnuke was used to process the raw data, with reads discarded if the reads contained adapters or uncalled bases, had a mean Phred below 15, or lacked an exact constant-primer or identifier match. High-quality paired reads were merged with COPE v1.2.5, and unique nucleotide sequences were defined as clonotypes. MiTCR v1.1 was used to align the clonotypes against IMGT TRBV, TRBD and TRBJ reference segments. The analysis was restricted to V-J combinations with a frequency above 0.0001, which together covered just over 99% of the repertoires. A TCS score was defined as the ratio between F50 (clonal expansion) and ExV (chaos), using BLOSUM62-based TCRdist between CDR3 peptides within each V-J. Welch's t-statistics and random forest reduced fewer than 600 V-J features to under 15, which were used in a naive Bayes classifier (R e1071). The Morisita-Horn index was used to measure how similar the thyroid and blood repertoires were. TCRdb passed the public sequencing reads through fastp at Q25 and MiXCR, retaining productive beta sequences. Merged by CDR3 protein, the rows form single entries marked with the most common genes and DNA. These V and J calls derive from TCRdb rather than the authors' analysis. This sample is represented by approximately 870,000 distinct CDR3 sequences; around 39% of them were singletons. 7% to 10% of the sample comes from the top ten.

Inclusive of the bounding cysteine and phenylalanine, the CDR3 is 14 residues long. The CDR3 DNA has 42 bases and is translated from base 1. V is cut by 5 bases and J by 0 bases, and the space between the germline ends is 10 bases. Per the germline V gene (reference sequence), SEHNR is the CDR1 and FQNEAQ is the CDR2. Graves' hyperthyroidism was defined as stable when no progression to ophthalmopathy occurred over 18 months of follow-up. Hyperthyroidism patients were newly diagnosed, had a disease duration of under 2 months, and were aged 18 to 65 years. The study excluded patients with uncontrolled infections, other autoimmune diseases, pregnancy or lactation. Diagnoses relied on clinical symptoms, serum thyroxine and TRAb, thyroid ultrasound and orbital computed tomography. PBMCs were separated from about 10 ml of fresh peripheral blood using Ficoll-Paque density gradient centrifugation. Total RNA was extracted with Trizol reagent, and quality was checked on an Agilent 2100 Bioanalyzer.

This clonotype came up many times. This receptor's antigen is unknown. One base away there is no much larger clone; base qualities are not given. The TCR was taken from a man aged 18 to 30 with Graves' hyperthyroidism. The sample taken for sequencing was blood. Recombination connected TRBV7-9 to TRBJ1-1; confidence is insufficient to name the D gene. The CDR3 protein is CASSPEYMNTEAFF. The sequence in DNA is TGTGCCAGCAGCCCCGAATACATGAACACTGAAGCTTTCTTT.